This is a list of T cell receptor beta chains from one sample in a study of shared clonotypes between healthy human individuals. Profiled with immunoSEQ multiplex PCR; TCRdb holds only in-frame clones, not every one. The data show 850,000 to 1,200,000 clones, about 77% seen once. The sample was memory CD4+ T cells sorted from blood. These receptors were obtained from a man aged 18 to 29 in good health. Each CDR3 is given with its conserved first and last residue. D genes are given only for firm matches. Expanded clones are given a class, and other clones once, few, many or no size at all.

d_gene,abundance,j_gene,v_gene,CDR3aa,CDR3nt
.,.,TRBJ1-1,TRBV11-3,CASSSSGLSTEAFF,TGTGCCAGCAGCTCTTCAGGGTTGAGCACTGAAGCTTTCTTT
TRBD1,.,TRBJ1-5,TRBV30,CAWTDRVGQPQHF,TGTGCCTGGACAGACAGGGTGGGCCAGCCCCAGCATTTT
.,.,TRBJ1-3,TRBV7-9,CASSLDRAIETF,TGTGCCAGCAGTCTCGACCGGGCTATCGAAACCTTT
.,.,TRBJ1-5,TRBV4-3,CASSQDPGYSNQPQHF,TGCGCCAGCAGCCAAGACCCGGGATATAGCAATCAGCCCCAGCATTTT
.,.,TRBJ2-2,TRBV10-3,CAIQRKGDDTGELFF,TGTGCCATCCAGAGGAAGGGTGACGACACCGGGGAGCTGTTTTTT
.,.,TRBJ2-7,TRBV7-3,CASSLSSGGTSEQYF,TGTGCCAGCAGCTTGAGTTCTGGCGGGACCTCCGAGCAGTACTTC
.,few,TRBJ1-2,TRBV11-2,CASSLVGTGYTF,TGTGCCAGCAGCTTAGTAGGGACCGGCTACACCTTC
.,few,TRBJ2-2,TRBV7-6,CASSLAVGELFF,TGTGCCAGCAGCTTAGCGGTCGGGGAGCTGTTTTTT
.,few,TRBJ1-1,TRBV18,CASSPPSRSEAFF,TGTGCCAGCTCACCACCCAGTCGGAGTGAAGCTTTCTTT
.,.,TRBJ2-6,TRBV15,CATSRVSGPRFSGANVLTF,TGTGCCACCAGCAGAGTTTCCGGACCTCGCTTCTCTGGGGCCAACGTCCTGACTTTC
.,.,TRBJ2-2,TRBV9,CASSVEGRNTGELFF,TGTGCCAGCAGCGTAGAAGGCCGGAACACCGGGGAGCTGTTTTTT
.,few,TRBJ2-7,TRBV5-1,CASSPSPLSYEQYF,TGCGCCAGCAGCCCGAGCCCCCTCTCCTACGAGCAGTACTTC
.,.,TRBJ2-2,TRBV7-2,CASSLWATGARTGELFF,TGTGCCAGCAGCTTATGGGCGACAGGAGCGAGGACCGGGGAGCTGTTTTTT
.,few,TRBJ1-2,TRBV7-2,CATLPRRVYGYTF,TGTGCCACCTTGCCGAGGAGGGTCTATGGCTACACCTTC
.,.,TRBJ1-5,TRBV28,CASSFRPSNNQPQHF,TGTGCCAGCAGTTTCAGGCCCTCAAACAATCAGCCCCAGCATTTT
TRBD1,.,TRBJ1-5,TRBV7-8,CASSLGGTGGWPQHF,TGTGCCAGCAGCTTAGGAGGGACAGGGGGCTGGCCCCAGCATTTT
TRBD1,.,TRBJ1-1,TRBV7-8,CASSPGQAITEAFF,TGTGCCAGCAGCCCGGGACAGGCAATCACTGAAGCTTTCTTT
TRBD1,.,TRBJ1-2,TRBV15,CATSPDRGLGYTF,TGTGCCACCAGCCCGGACAGGGGGCTAGGCTACACCTTC
.,.,TRBJ1-5,TRBV5-8,CASTPGLVNSNQPQHF,TGTGCCAGCACCCCCGGGTTGGTGAATAGCAATCAGCCCCAGCATTTT
.,few,TRBJ1-2,TRBV4-1,CASSPSGTPSYGYTF,TGCGCCAGCAGCCCCTCGGGGACACCCAGCTATGGCTACACCTTC
TRBD2,few,TRBJ2-1,TRBV7-6,CASTLSSLAGDNEQFF,TGTGCCAGCACCCTTAGCTCTCTAGCGGGGGACAATGAGCAGTTCTTC
.,.,TRBJ2-7,TRBV7-2,CASSLEARTYEQYF,TGTGCCAGCAGCTTAGAGGCCAGAACCTACGAGCAGTACTTC
.,.,TRBJ1-2,TRBV28,CASTAGQDGYTF,TGTGCCAGCACCGCGGGACAAGACGGCTACACCTTC
.,.,TRBJ2-1,TRBV10-3,CAIKRRAEYNEQFF,TGTGCCATCAAACGACGAGCGGAGTACAATGAGCAGTTCTTC
.,.,TRBJ2-3,TRBV5-4,CASSLGGVADTQYF,TGTGCCAGCAGCTTGGGCGGCGTTGCAGATACGCAGTATTTT
.,.,TRBJ1-6,TRBV28,CASSLRGRNSPLHF,TGTGCCAGCAGTTTAAGAGGGCGTAATTCACCCCTCCACTTT
TRBD2,.,TRBJ2-5,TRBV11-3,CASSLGQLAGGQETQYF,TGTGCCAGCAGCTTAGGTCAACTAGCGGGAGGGCAAGAGACCCAGTACTTC
TRBD1,.,TRBJ1-5,TRBV6-5,CASRTGTASNQPQHF,TGTGCCAGCAGGACCGGGACAGCGAGTAATCAGCCCCAGCATTTT
.,many,TRBJ2-1,TRBV4-3,CASSRALDHEQFF,TGCGCCAGCAGCCGTGCCCTAGATCATGAGCAGTTCTTC
.,few,TRBJ1-5,TRBV6-1,CASSGPGWPQHF,TGTGCCAGCAGTGGGCCAGGATGGCCCCAGCATTTT
.,.,TRBJ2-1,TRBV7-7,CASSSEGVEQFF,TGTGCTAGCAGCTCTGAGGGGGTTGAGCAGTTCTTC
TRBD1,.,TRBJ1-6,TRBV28,CASQGVHSPLHF,TGTGCCAGCCAGGGGGTACATTCACCCCTCCACTTT
.,.,TRBJ1-5,TRBV7-2,CASSLEQNQPQHF,TGTGCCAGCAGCTTAGAACAGAATCAGCCCCAGCATTTT
.,.,TRBJ2-2,TRBV7-2,CASSLQQGMTGELFF,TGTGCCAGCAGCTTGCAACAGGGAATGACCGGGGAGCTGTTTTTT
TRBD1,.,TRBJ1-1,TRBV2,CASKGMGQGWTEAFF,TGTGCCAGCAAAGGTATGGGACAGGGCTGGACTGAAGCTTTCTTT
.,.,TRBJ2-2,TRBV30,CAWKLSWGTTGELFF,TGTGCCTGGAAATTAAGTTGGGGGACCACCGGGGAGCTGTTTTTT
.,.,TRBJ1-2,TRBV25-1,CASSDQGYYGYTF,TGTGCCAGCAGTGACCAGGGTTACTATGGCTACACCTTC
.,.,TRBJ2-1,TRBV6-6,CASSRRADNEQFF,TGTGCCAGCTCGCGGAGGGCGGACAATGAGCAGTTCTTC
.,few,TRBJ2-7,TRBV6-1,CASSSASSYEQYF,TGTGCCAGCAGCTCCGCTAGCTCCTACGAGCAGTACTTC
TRBD1,once,TRBJ1-2,TRBV6-1,CALLTGTASTGGYTF,TGTGCCCTTCTTACCGGGACAGCGTCTACGGGGGGCTACACCTTC
TRBD1,.,TRBJ1-1,TRBV19,CASSVGQGNTEAFF,TGTGCCAGTAGTGTCGGACAGGGGAACACTGAAGCTTTCTTT
.,.,TRBJ2-2,TRBV4-1,CASSQGHSNTGELFF,TGCGCCAGCAGCCAAGGACATAGTAACACCGGGGAGCTGTTTTTT
TRBD2,.,TRBJ2-3,TRBV7-2,CASRKTSGMTDTQYF,TGTGCCAGCAGGAAGACTAGCGGGATGACAGATACGCAGTATTTT
TRBD1,.,TRBJ2-5,TRBV6-5,CASTQPGQFQETQYF,TGTGCCAGCACTCAACCGGGACAGTTTCAAGAGACCCAGTACTTC
.,few,TRBJ2-3,TRBV5-4,CASRGMGSDTQYF,TGTGCCAGCCGTGGGATGGGGTCGGATACGCAGTATTTT
TRBD2,.,TRBJ2-1,TRBV18,CASSPGTSDYNEQFF,TGTGCCAGCTCACCCGGGACTAGCGACTACAATGAGCAGTTCTTC
TRBD1,.,TRBJ1-2,TRBV28,CASSERDRVDYGYTF,TGTGCCAGCAGTGAACGAGACAGGGTTGACTATGGCTACACCTTC
.,.,TRBJ2-1,TRBV7-3,CASSSLGVSYNEQFF,TGTGCCAGCAGCTCCCTCGGGGTTTCCTACAATGAGCAGTTCTTC
TRBD1,.,TRBJ2-6,TRBV19,CASSTDRTGANVLTF,TGTGCCAGTAGTACGGACAGGACCGGGGCCAACGTCCTGACTTTC
.,.,TRBJ1-5,TRBV18,CASSPSIDQPQHF,TGTGCCAGCTCACCAAGCATAGATCAGCCCCAGCATTTT
TRBD2,.,TRBJ2-3,TRBV7-8,CASSSSGSTDTQYF,TGTGCCAGCAGCTCTAGCGGGAGCACAGATACGCAGTATTTT
TRBD1,.,TRBJ2-5,TRBV7-9,CASSSGQAYQETQYF,TGTGCCAGCAGCTCGGGACAGGCCTACCAAGAGACCCAGTACTTC
TRBD1,.,TRBJ2-1,TRBV4-1,CASSQGTGSYNEQFF,TGCGCCAGCAGCCAAGGGACAGGCTCCTACAATGAGCAGTTCTTC
.,.,TRBJ2-7,TRBV28,CASSLAEAGKSYEQYF,TGTGCCAGCAGTTTAGCAGAGGCAGGGAAGTCCTACGAGCAGTACTTC
.,.,TRBJ1-2,TRBV2,CASSEVPDRPPNYGYTF,TGTGCCAGCAGTGAAGTTCCCGACAGGCCTCCAAACTATGGCTACACCTTC
.,.,TRBJ1-5,TRBV7-8,CASSSDGRSNQPQHF,TGTGCCAGCAGCTCCGACGGTAGGAGCAATCAGCCCCAGCATTTT
.,.,TRBJ1-1,TRBV15,CATSDTSPGLNTEAFF,TGTGCCACCAGCGATACGTCGCCAGGATTAAACACTGAAGCTTTCTTT
.,few,TRBJ1-3,TRBV2,CASSDSGNTIYF,TGTGCCAGCAGTGATTCCGGAAACACCATATATTTT
.,.,TRBJ2-1,TRBV7-8,CASRPHGPLTYNEQFF,TGTGCCAGCAGGCCCCATGGGCCGCTCACCTACAATGAGCAGTTCTTC
.,.,TRBJ2-7,TRBV10-3,CAISEARDIYF,TGTGCCATCAGTGAGGCCCGGGACATATACTTC